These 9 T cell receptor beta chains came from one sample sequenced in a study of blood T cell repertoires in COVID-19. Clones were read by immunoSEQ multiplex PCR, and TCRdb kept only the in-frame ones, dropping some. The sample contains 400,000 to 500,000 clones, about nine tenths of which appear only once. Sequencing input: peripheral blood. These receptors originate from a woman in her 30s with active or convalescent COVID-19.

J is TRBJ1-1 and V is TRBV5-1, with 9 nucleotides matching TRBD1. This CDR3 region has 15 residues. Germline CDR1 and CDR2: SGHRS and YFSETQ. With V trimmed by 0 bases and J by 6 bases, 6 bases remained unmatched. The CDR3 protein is CASSLGTGGTAEAFF. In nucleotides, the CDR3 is TGCGCCAGCAGCTTGGGTACAGGGGGCACGGCTGAAGCTTTCTTT.

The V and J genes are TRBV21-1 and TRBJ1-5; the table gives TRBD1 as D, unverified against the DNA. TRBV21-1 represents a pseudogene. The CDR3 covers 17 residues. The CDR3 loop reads CASSKDIGTGRNQPQHF. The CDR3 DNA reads TGTGCCAGCAGCAAAGACATCGGTACAGGGAGAAATCAGCCCCAGCATTTT.

DNA of the CDR3: TGCGCCAGCAGCCAAGAAAGTCCGGGAGCCATCAATGAGCAGTTCTTC. Translation: CASSQESPGAINEQFF. The chain couples TRBV4-1 to TRBJ2-1; D might be TRBD2 (6 bases). V gave up 0 bases and J gave up 6 bases, with 15 bases separating them. The CDR3 length is 16 residues. Germline V lookup: CDR1 MGHRA, CDR2 YSYEKL.

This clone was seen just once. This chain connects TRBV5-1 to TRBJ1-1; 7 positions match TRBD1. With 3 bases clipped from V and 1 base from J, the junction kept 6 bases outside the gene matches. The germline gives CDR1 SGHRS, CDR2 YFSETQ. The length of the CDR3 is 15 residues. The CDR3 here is CASSSTGLGNTEAFF. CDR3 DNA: TGCGCCAGCAGCTCGACAGGGTTGGGGAACACTGAAGCTTTCTTT.

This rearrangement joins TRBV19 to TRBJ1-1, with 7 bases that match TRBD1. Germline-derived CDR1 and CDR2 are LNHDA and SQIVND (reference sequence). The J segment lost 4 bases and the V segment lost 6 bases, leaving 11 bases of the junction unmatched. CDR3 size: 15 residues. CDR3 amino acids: CASRQNRGGGTEAFF. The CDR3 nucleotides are TGTGCCAGTAGACAAAACAGGGGAGGCGGCACTGAAGCTTTCTTT.

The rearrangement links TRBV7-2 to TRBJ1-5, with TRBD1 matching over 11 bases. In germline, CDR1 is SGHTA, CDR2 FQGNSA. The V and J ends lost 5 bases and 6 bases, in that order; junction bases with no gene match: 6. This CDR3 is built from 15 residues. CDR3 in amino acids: CASSPGTGGTQPQHF. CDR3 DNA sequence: TGTGCCAGCAGCCCCGGGACAGGGGGTACTCAGCCCCAGCATTTT.

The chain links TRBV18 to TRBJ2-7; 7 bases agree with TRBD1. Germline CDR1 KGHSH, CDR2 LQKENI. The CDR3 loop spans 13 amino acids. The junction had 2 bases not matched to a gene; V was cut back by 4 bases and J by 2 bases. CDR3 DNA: TGTGCCAGCTCACAGACAGGGCCCTACGAGCAGTACTTC. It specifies CASSQTGPYEQYF.

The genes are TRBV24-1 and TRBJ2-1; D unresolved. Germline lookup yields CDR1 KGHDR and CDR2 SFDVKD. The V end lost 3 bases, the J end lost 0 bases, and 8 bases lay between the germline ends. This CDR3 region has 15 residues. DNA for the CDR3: TGTGCCACCAGTGATGGCCCTAGCTCCTACAATGAGCAGTTCTTC. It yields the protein CATSDGPSSYNEQFF.

CDR3 amino acids: CASSGQGWYEQYF. The CDR3 bases are TGTGCCAGCAGTGGACAGGGTTGGTACGAGCAGTACTTC. J is TRBJ2-7 and V is TRBV2; TRBD1 matches at 7 bases. The length of the CDR3 is 13 residues. Germline V gene sequence: CDR1 SNHLY, CDR2 FYNNEI. V gave up 4 bases and J gave up 4 bases; unmatched junction bases: 4.